The 28 T cell receptor beta chains listed next were all sequenced from one sample in a study of post-analysis software for immune sequencing data. The antigens for these receptors are not known. Study results and limitations: With TRBV5-6, TRBV5-1 and TRBV20-1 included, about five TRBV segments were more frequent in patients than in controls.

TCR beta cDNA libraries included unique molecular identifiers. TCRdb reanalysed the PCR reads using MiXCR and keeps one entry per CDR3 protein. The table lists around 700,000 distinct CDR3 sequences, approximately 59% of them singletons, with roughly 12% in the top ten. The sequenced material came from blood. The receptors come from a girl aged 2 to 10 with multiple sclerosis.

The V call is TRBV29-1, the J call TRBJ2-5; 7 bases map to TRBD2. This CDR3 comprises 14 residues. V shed 5 bases, J shed 2 bases, and the junction held 8 bases outside the gene matches. Germline CDR1 and CDR2: SQVTM and ANQGSEA. The chain's CDR3 is CSVWASGLQETQYF. CDR3 coding DNA: TGCAGCGTTTGGGCTAGCGGCTTACAAGAGACCCAGTACTTC.

In this sample, this clonotype turned up once. The rearrangement links TRBV6-2 or TRBV6-3 to TRBJ2-1, with D uncertain. The CDR3 length is 17 residues. V dropped 5 bases and J dropped 5 bases, with 22 bases sitting between them. Germline V gene lookup returns CDR1 MNHEY and CDR2 SVGEGT. This CDR3 is CASSVPLPRRSNNEQFF. CDR3 DNA: TGTGCCAGCAGTGTCCCCTTACCGCGACGGTCTAACAATGAGCAGTTCTTC.

The chain is built from TRBV5-1 and TRBJ2-7, with D possibly matching TRBD2 (5 bases). The CDR3 sequence is 13 residues long. V shed 4 bases and J shed 3 bases, with 11 bases lying between them. Germline V gene data show CDR1 as SGHRS and CDR2 as YFSETQ. As DNA, the CDR3 is TGCGCCAGCAGCGTAACTAGGGACTACGAGCAGTACTTC. Its protein is CASSVTRDYEQYF. Full variable domain (outside the CDR3, taken from reference TRBV5-1 and TRBJ2-7): KAGVTQTPRYLIKTRGQQVTLSCSPISGHRSVSWYQQTPGQGLQFLFEYFSETQRNKGNFPGRFSGRQFSNSRSEMNVSTLELGDSALYLCASSVTRDYEQYFGPGTRLTVT.

J is TRBJ2-3 and V is TRBV20-1, with a tentative D call TRBD2 (5 bases). Germline lookup yields CDR1 DFQATT and CDR2 SNEGSKA (reference sequence). The V end lost 1 base, the J end lost 5 bases, and 7 bases lay between the germline ends. The CDR3 runs 12 residues. The CDR3 reads CSARGLQDTQYF. The CDR3 DNA is TGCAGTGCTAGAGGACTACAAGATACGCAGTATTTT.

This clonotype turned up a few times. The chain has TRBV7-2 and TRBJ1-1, with D maybe TRBD1 (5 bases). V shed 0 bases and J shed 0 bases, with 14 bases lying between them. Germline loops: CDR1 SGHTA, CDR2 FQGNSA. This CDR3 is built from 17 residues. The CDR3 nucleotides are TGTGCCAGCAGCTTAGCGCTGGGACTCTCGATGAACACTGAAGCTTTCTTT. It yields the protein CASSLALGLSMNTEAFF.

This rearrangement joins TRBV5-1 to TRBJ2-1; possibly TRBD1 for D (6 bases). The V end was cut by 0 bases, the J end by 5 bases, with 18 bases between. The germline V gene encodes CDR1 SGHRS and CDR2 YFSETQ. This CDR3 spans 17 amino acids. CDR3 sequence reads: CASSLGGWDNRHNEQFF. The CDR3 coding sequence is TGCGCCAGCAGCTTGGGGGGCTGGGACAACCGCCACAATGAGCAGTTCTTC.

In this sample, this clonotype turned up a few times. The rearrangement links TRBV7-9 to TRBJ1-6, with 8 nucleotides matching TRBD1. The length of the CDR3 is 15 residues. V trimming: 5 bases; J trimming: 7 bases; junction bases outside the gene matches: 7. CDR1 is SEHNR and CDR2 is FQNEAQ in the germline V gene (reference sequence). The CDR3 region is CASSPGQDGNSPLHF. CDR3 DNA: TGTGCCAGCAGCCCGGGACAGGACGGAAATTCACCCCTCCACTTT.

The chain employs TRBV7-7 and TRBJ2-1, with D possibly TRBD1 on 6 matching bases. The V end lost 1 base, the J end lost 5 bases, and 9 bases lay between the germline ends. Germline V gene lookup returns CDR1 SSHAT and CDR2 FNYEAQ (reference sequence). This CDR3 comprises 14 residues. In nucleotides, the CDR3 is TGTGCCAGCAGCTTAGGGGGGCCCGACAATGAGCAGTTCTTC. Protein: CASSLGGPDNEQFF.

The rearrangement links TRBV6-2 or TRBV6-3 to TRBJ2-7, with 8 nucleotides matching TRBD2. V was clipped by 2 bases and J by 0 bases; unmatched bases: 6. This CDR3 has 16 amino acids. Germline CDR1 reads MNHEY; CDR2 reads SVGEGT. CDR3 region: CASSYRGGFTSYEQYF. CDR3 coding DNA: TGTGCCAGCAGTTACCGGGGGGGATTTACCTCCTACGAGCAGTACTTC.

This clonotype appeared a few times. The chain employs TRBV6-2 or TRBV6-3 and TRBJ1-2; TRBD1 matches at 8 bases. J was trimmed by 2 bases and V by 1 base; bases with no gene match: 6. Germline assignment: CDR1 MNHEY and CDR2 SVGEGT. The CDR3 consists of 16 residues. The CDR3 reads CASSYYPQGANYGYTF. DNA of the CDR3: TGTGCCAGCAGTTACTATCCGCAGGGGGCGAACTATGGCTACACCTTC.

The rearrangement joins TRBV18 to TRBJ2-1; the D is unclear. The CDR3 spans 15 residues. CDR1 is KGHSH, CDR2 LQKENI, per germline. Trimming pared 3 bases from V and 0 bases from J, leaving 9 bases between. The CDR3 DNA follows: TGTGCCAGCTCACCGCCGGACCTCTCCTACAATGAGCAGTTCTTC. This translates into CASSPPDLSYNEQFF.

V usage is TRBV20-1 and J usage is TRBJ1-1; D gene uncertain. This CDR3 is built from 11 residues. V shed 4 bases and J shed 1 base, with 4 bases lying between them. From germline, CDR1 is DFQATT and CDR2 SNEGSKA (reference sequence). The chain's CDR3 is CSANTNTEAFF. In DNA form, the CDR3 reads TGCAGTGCTAACACGAACACTGAAGCTTTCTTT.

This chain joins TRBV6-5 and TRBJ1-1, with a tentative D call TRBD1 (5 bases). Germline V gives CDR1 MNHEY, CDR2 SVGAGI. Between the trimmed V and J ends, which lost 10 bases and 2 bases, there was a span of 17 bases. This CDR3 spans 14 amino acids. This CDR3 reads CATAFDRLNTEAFF. The CDR3 bases are TGTGCCACCGCGTTTGACAGACTCAACACTGAAGCTTTCTTT.

This clonotype was recorded only once. The chain joins TRBV7-9 to TRBJ1-2; TRBD1 aligns across 7 bases. The junction had 3 bases not matched to a gene; V was cut back by 1 base and J by 4 bases. The CDR3 loop spans 14 amino acids. Germline CDR1 reads SEHNR; CDR2 reads FQNEAQ (reference sequence). The CDR3 nucleotides are TGTGCCAGCAGCTTAGAGGGGGCACCCTATGGCTACACCTTC. This gives the protein CASSLEGAPYGYTF. The whole variable domain, filled in from reference TRBV7-9 and TRBJ1-2, reads DTGVSQNPRHKITKRGQNVTFRCDPISEHNRLYWYRQTLGQGPEFLTYFQNEAQLEKSRLLSDRFSAERPKGSFSTLEIQRTEQGDSAMYLCASSLEGAPYGYTFGSGTRLTVV.

V and J are TRBV6-2 or TRBV6-3 and TRBJ2-7, with D maybe TRBD1 (6 bases). Germline V gene sequence: CDR1 MNHEY, CDR2 SVGEGT. The CDR3 extends over 13 amino acids. V shed 8 bases and J shed 0 bases, with 11 bases lying between them. CDR3 amino acids: CASGDRSSYEQYF. CDR3 coding DNA: TGTGCCAGCGGAGACAGGAGCTCCTACGAGCAGTACTTC.

The chain links TRBV9 to TRBJ2-5; 7 bases align to TRBD2. V dropped 5 bases and J dropped 1; count of bases not matched to a gene: 29. The CDR3 sequence is 22 residues long. Per the germline V gene, CDR1 is SGDLS and CDR2 is YYNGEE. For the CDR3, the DNA is TGTGCCAGCAGTGCGTATCCCCAACACGGGGGGACCTATCCCTCCTCCCAAGAGACCCAGTACTTC. It encodes CASSAYPQHGGTYPSSQETQYF.

The rearrangement links TRBV20-1 to TRBJ2-5; 12 positions agree with TRBD2. This CDR3 region has 15 residues. The J segment lost 1 base and the V segment lost 6 bases, leaving 6 bases of the junction unmatched. Germline loops: CDR1 DFQATT, CDR2 SNEGSKA (reference sequence). The CDR3 region is CSAARTSGTQETQYF. CDR3 DNA sequence: TGCAGTGCAGCCAGGACTAGCGGGACCCAAGAGACCCAGTACTTC.

The chain is built from TRBV7-2 and TRBJ2-5, with D tentatively TRBD1 or TRBD2 (6 bases each). This CDR3 spans 15 amino acids. Germline V gene sequence: CDR1 SGHTA, CDR2 FQGNSA. The ends were cut back, 2 bases at V and 5 bases at J, with 15 bases in the middle. In nucleotides, the CDR3 is TGTGCCAGCAGCTTACGGCTAGCGCAGGGGGAGACCCAGTACTTC. It translates to CASSLRLAQGETQYF. The full variable domain, completed using reference TRBV7-2 and TRBJ2-5, is GAGVSQSPSNKVTEKGKDVELRCDPISGHTALYWYRQSLGQGLEFLIYFQGNSAPDKSGLPSDRFSAERTGGSVSTLTIQRTQQEDSAVYLCASSLRLAQGETQYFGPGTRLLVL.

V is TRBV12-3 or TRBV12-4 and J is TRBJ2-1; 7 nucleotides align to TRBD2. The CDR3 consists of 15 residues. After removal of 4 bases from V and 3 bases from J, the junction contained 6 bases not matched to a gene. The CDR3 protein is CASSSLGGGYNEQFF. The CDR3 nucleotides are TGTGCCAGCAGTTCCTTAGGCGGGGGCTACAATGAGCAGTTCTTC.

This clonotype was counted between two and nine times. The gene calls are TRBV29-1 and TRBJ1-2, with unresolved D. Per the germline V gene, CDR1 is SQVTM and CDR2 is ANQGSEA. The V end was cut by 3 bases, the J end by 4 bases, with 12 bases between. The CDR3 covers 13 residues. CDR3 loop: CSVEGGLGYGYTF. The CDR3, as DNA: TGCAGCGTTGAGGGAGGGCTCGGCTATGGCTACACCTTC.

This sequence joins TRBV12-5 and TRBJ2-1; D is possibly TRBD2 (5 bases). The CDR3 contains 17 residues. V was cut by 5 bases and J by 0 bases, with 17 bases left in between. Per germline, CDR1 LGHNT and CDR2 FRNRAP. The CDR3 reads CASGLSMVLVSYNEQFF. The DNA for the CDR3 is TGTGCTAGTGGTCTATCTATGGTACTAGTCTCCTACAATGAGCAGTTCTTC.

This CDR3 reads CASSESDKNYGYTF. CDR3 sequence (DNA): TGCGCCAGCAGTGAGTCGGACAAAAACTATGGCTACACCTTC. The rearrangement joins TRBV10-2 to TRBJ1-2, with D possibly being TRBD1 (5 bases). In germline, CDR1 is WSHSY, CDR2 SAAADI. Trimming stripped 0 bases from V and 2 bases from J, with 7 bases between. This CDR3 is 14 amino acids long.

This clonotype occurred once. In DNA, the CDR3 is TGCGCCAGCAGCCAGCCGACTAGCGGGAACTACGAGCAGTACTTC. Translated: CASSQPTSGNYEQYF. The V call is TRBV4-1, the J call TRBJ2-5; the match to TRBD2 covers 11 bases. The J call is uncertain, as TRBJ2-7 better fits the DNA end. The CDR3 runs 15 residues. Germline V gene data show CDR1 as MGHRA and CDR2 as YSYEKL.

The chain joins TRBV6-5 to TRBJ1-5; D remains unclear. Trimming took off 2 bases at V and 7 bases at J, with 3 bases between the two ends. Germline CDR1 reads MNHEY; CDR2 reads SVGAGI. The CDR3 is 11 amino acids. CDR3 sequence (DNA): TGTGCCAGCAGTTACATCCAGCCCCAGCATTTT. It yields the protein CASSYIQPQHF.

V is TRBV6-6 and J is TRBJ2-7, with D unclear. V was cut by 8 bases and J by 3 bases, with 17 bases left in between. The CDR3 sequence is 14 residues long. Germline values: CDR1 MNHNY, CDR2 SVGAGI (reference sequence). The CDR3 is CASGPRWADYEQYF. The CDR3 DNA sequence: TGTGCCAGCGGACCCCGTTGGGCAGACTACGAGCAGTACTTC.

V gene TRBV5-1 combines with J gene TRBJ2-1, with D unclear. Germline assignment: CDR1 SGHRS and CDR2 YFSETQ. This CDR3 has 13 residues. V lost 0 bases and J lost 8, with 9 bases in between. In nucleotides, the CDR3 is TGCGCCAGCAGCTTGGTGGGCGAATATGAGCAGTTCTTC. This translates into CASSLVGEYEQFF. The variable domain in full, completed from reference TRBV5-1 and TRBJ2-1, reads KAGVTQTPRYLIKTRGQQVTLSCSPISGHRSVSWYQQTPGQGLQFLFEYFSETQRNKGNFPGRFSGRQFSNSRSEMNVSTLELGDSALYLCASSLVGEYEQFFGPGTRLTVL.

CDR3: CSVGRGGRYEQYF. For the CDR3, the DNA is TGCAGCGTCGGAAGAGGAGGGAGGTACGAGCAGTACTTC. The rearrangement joins TRBV29-1 to TRBJ2-5; possibly TRBD2 for D (6 bases). The J call is uncertain, as TRBJ2-7 better fits the DNA end. The germline gives CDR1 SQVTM, CDR2 ANQGSEA. CDR3 size: 13 residues.

For the CDR3, the DNA is TGTGCCAGCAGTTTACCCGGGACGAACAATGAGCAGTTCTTC. It codes for CASSLPGTNNEQFF. The chain uses TRBV27 and TRBJ2-1, with D possibly being TRBD1 or TRBD2 (5 bases each). CDR3 size: 14 residues. V was cut by 2 bases and J by 5 bases, with 10 bases left in between. The germline CDR1 and CDR2 sequences are MNHEY and SMNVEV (reference sequence).